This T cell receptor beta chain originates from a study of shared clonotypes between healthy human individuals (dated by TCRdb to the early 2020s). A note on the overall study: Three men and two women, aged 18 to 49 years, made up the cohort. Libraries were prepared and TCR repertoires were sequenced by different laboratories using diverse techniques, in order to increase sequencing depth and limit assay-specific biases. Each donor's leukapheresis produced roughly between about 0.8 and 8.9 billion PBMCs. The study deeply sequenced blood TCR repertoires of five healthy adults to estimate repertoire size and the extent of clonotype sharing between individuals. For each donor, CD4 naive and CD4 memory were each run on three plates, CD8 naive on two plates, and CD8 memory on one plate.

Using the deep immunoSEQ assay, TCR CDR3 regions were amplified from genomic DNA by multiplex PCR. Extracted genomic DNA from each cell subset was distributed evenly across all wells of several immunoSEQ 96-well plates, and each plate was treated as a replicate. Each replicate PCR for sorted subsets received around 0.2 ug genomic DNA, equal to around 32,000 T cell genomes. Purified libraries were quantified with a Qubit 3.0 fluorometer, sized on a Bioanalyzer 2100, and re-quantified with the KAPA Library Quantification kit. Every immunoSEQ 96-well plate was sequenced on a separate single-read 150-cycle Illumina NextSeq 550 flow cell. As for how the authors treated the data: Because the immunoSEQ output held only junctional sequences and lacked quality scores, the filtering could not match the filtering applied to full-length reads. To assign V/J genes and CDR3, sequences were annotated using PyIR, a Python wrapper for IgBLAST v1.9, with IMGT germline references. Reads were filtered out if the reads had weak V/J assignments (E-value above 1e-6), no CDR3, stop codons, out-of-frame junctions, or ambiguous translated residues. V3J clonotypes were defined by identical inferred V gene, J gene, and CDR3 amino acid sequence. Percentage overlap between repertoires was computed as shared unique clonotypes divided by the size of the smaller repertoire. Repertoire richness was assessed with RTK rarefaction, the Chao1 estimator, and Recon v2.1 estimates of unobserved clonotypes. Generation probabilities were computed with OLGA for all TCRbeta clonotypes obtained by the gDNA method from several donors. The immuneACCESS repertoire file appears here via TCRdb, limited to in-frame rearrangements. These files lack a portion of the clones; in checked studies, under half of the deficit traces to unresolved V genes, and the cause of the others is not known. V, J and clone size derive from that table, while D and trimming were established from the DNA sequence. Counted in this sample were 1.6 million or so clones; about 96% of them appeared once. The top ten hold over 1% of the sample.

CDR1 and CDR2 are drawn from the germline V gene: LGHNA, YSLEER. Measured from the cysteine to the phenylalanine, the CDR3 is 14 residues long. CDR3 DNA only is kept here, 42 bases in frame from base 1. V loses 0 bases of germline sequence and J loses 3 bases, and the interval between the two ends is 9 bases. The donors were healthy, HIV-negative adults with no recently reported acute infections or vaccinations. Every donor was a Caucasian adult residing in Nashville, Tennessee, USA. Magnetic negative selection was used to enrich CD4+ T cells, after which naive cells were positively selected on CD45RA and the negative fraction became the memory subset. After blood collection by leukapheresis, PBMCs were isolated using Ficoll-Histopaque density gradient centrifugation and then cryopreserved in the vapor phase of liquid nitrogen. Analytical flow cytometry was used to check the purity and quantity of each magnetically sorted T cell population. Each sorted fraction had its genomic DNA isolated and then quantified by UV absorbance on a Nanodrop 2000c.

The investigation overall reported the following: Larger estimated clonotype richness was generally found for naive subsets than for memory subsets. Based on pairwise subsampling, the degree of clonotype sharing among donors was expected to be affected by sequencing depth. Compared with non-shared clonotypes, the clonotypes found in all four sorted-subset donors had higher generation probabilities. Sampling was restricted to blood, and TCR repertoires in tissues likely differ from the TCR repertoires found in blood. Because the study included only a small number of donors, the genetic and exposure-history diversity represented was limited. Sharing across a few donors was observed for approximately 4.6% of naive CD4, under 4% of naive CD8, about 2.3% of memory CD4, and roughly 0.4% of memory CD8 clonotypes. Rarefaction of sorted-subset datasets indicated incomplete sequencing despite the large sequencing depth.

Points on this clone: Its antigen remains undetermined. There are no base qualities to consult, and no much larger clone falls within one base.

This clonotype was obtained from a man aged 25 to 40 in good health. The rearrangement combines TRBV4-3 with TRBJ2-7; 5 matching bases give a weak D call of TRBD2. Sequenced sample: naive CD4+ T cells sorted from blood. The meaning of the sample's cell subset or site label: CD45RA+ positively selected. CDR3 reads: CASSQEGEGYEQYF. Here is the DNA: TGCGCCAGCAGCCAAGAAGGCGAGGGCTACGAGCAGTACTTC.